Each of the 27 T cell receptor beta chains below was sequenced from the same sample in a study of blood T cell repertoires in COVID-19. The table came from immunoSEQ multiplex PCR; TCRdb's copy has only in-frame clones and leaves some out. The sample has about 51,000 clones, around 83% seen once. Sequenced: peripheral blood. The receptor set was obtained from a man aged 80 or over with active COVID-19.

This chain connects TRBV14 to TRBJ2-1, with TRBD2 identical over 8 bases. The trim removed 0 bases at V and 8 bases at J, leaving 15 bases unmatched. CDR1 is SGHDN and CDR2 is FVKESK in the germline V gene. This CDR3 is 18 amino acids long. The DNA for the CDR3 is TGTGCCAGCAGCCAAGATCATCCCGGGACTAGAGGTTTCTATGAGCAGTTCTTC. Its protein product is CASSQDHPGTRGFYEQFF.

This chain connects TRBV18 to TRBJ1-3; no reliable D call. Trimming left V 3 bases short and J 0 bases short, with 15 bases between. The CDR3 consists of 17 residues. The germline gives CDR1 KGHSH, CDR2 LQKENI. The CDR3 loop is CASSPSRATYSGNTIYF. The CDR3 DNA is TGTGCCAGCTCACCCTCCCGAGCGACGTACTCTGGAAACACCATATATTTT.

The DNA for the CDR3 is TGTGCCAGCAGCTTTAGCCAACTAGCGGTCACAGATACGCAGTATTTT. Protein sequence: CASSFSQLAVTDTQYF. The genes are TRBV7-8 and TRBJ2-3; the match to TRBD2 covers 8 bases. This CDR3 is built from 16 residues. Germline trimming cut 3 bases from V and 2 bases from J; bases unmatched to any gene: 7. CDR1 is SGHVS, CDR2 FQNEAQ, per germline. Drawing the rest from reference TRBV7-8 and TRBJ2-3, the complete variable domain is GAGVSQSPRYKVAKRGQDVALRCDPISGHVSLFWYQQALGQGPEFLTYFQNEAQLDKSGLPSDRFFAERPEGSVSTLKIQRTQQEDSAVYLCASSFSQLAVTDTQYFGPGTRLTVL.

The rearrangement uses TRBV30 and TRBJ1-2; maybe TRBD1 (6 bases). Germline V gives CDR1 GTSNPN, CDR2 SVGIG (reference sequence). The CDR3 extends over 13 amino acids. V dropped 2 bases and J dropped 2 bases, with 9 bases sitting between them. Written as DNA, the CDR3 is TGTGCCTGGAGTTACAGGGTGAACTATGGCTACACCTTC. It translates to CAWSYRVNYGYTF.

The V and J genes are TRBV19 and TRBJ1-6; 8 positions match TRBD1. CDR3 length: 15 amino acids. The germline gives CDR1 LNHDA, CDR2 SQIVND (reference sequence). The V gene end was trimmed by 5 bases and the J gene end by 7 bases; junction bases not matched to a gene: 7. The CDR3 bases are TGTGCCAGTAGTGTTCAGGGGGCGAAGAATTCACCCCTCCACTTT. Its protein is CASSVQGAKNSPLHF.

This clone was found once. The chain links TRBV15 to TRBJ2-1, with D tentatively TRBD2 (6 bases). The CDR3 covers 16 residues. From germline, CDR1 is LNHNV and CDR2 YYDKDF (reference sequence). V gave up 4 bases and J gave up 2 bases, with 15 bases separating them. The CDR3 sequence is CATSTRDFFTYNEQFF. CDR3 DNA: TGTGCCACCAGCACCCGGGACTTTTTCACCTACAATGAGCAGTTCTTC.

J is TRBJ1-3 and V is TRBV5-1, with D possibly being TRBD1 (6 bases). This CDR3 has 15 residues. Germline values: CDR1 SGHRS, CDR2 YFSETQ. The germline V and J ends were trimmed by 3 bases and 2 bases, with 12 bases remaining between them. The CDR3 DNA is TGCGCCAGCAGCTCGAGCGGGACAACTGGAAACACCATATATTTT. Its protein product is CASSSSGTTGNTIYF.

The chain is built from TRBV2 and TRBJ2-3; 13 nucleotides align to TRBD2. V was clipped by 6 bases and J by 2 bases; unmatched bases: 2. The CDR3 has 15 amino acids. CDR1 SNHLY and CDR2 FYNNEI come from the germline V gene. CDR3 loop: CASRGLAGLTDTQYF. CDR3 in DNA: TGTGCCAGCAGGGGACTAGCGGGACTCACAGATACGCAGTATTTT.

V gene TRBV28 combines with J gene TRBJ2-7; TRBD1 matches 9 bases. This CDR3 has 14 residues. J was trimmed by 3 bases and V by 5 bases; bases with no gene match: 5. Germline CDR1 MDHEN, CDR2 SYDVKM. As DNA, the CDR3 is TGTGCCAGCAGTGGCCGGACAGGGGACTACGAGCAGTACTTC. The encoded protein is CASSGRTGDYEQYF. The whole variable domain, filled in from reference TRBV28 and TRBJ2-7, reads DVKVTQSSRYLVKRTGEKVFLECVQDMDHENMFWYRQDPGLGLRLIYFSYDVKMKEKGDIPEGYSVSREKKERFSLILESASTNQTSMYLCASSGRTGDYEQYFGPGTRLTVT.

The V call is TRBV4-2, the J call TRBJ2-5; D perhaps matches TRBD1 (5 bases). The germline V gene encodes CDR1 LGHNA and CDR2 YNFKEQ. Trimming left V 1 base short and J 3 bases short, with 6 bases between. The CDR3 is 13 residues long. This CDR3 reads CASSQGREETQYF. CDR3 coding DNA: TGTGCCAGCAGCCAAGGCAGGGAAGAGACCCAGTACTTC.

The chain couples TRBV2 to TRBJ1-1, with a tentative D call TRBD1 (6 bases). CDR3 length: 14 amino acids. Trimming left V 6 bases short and J 1 base short, with 12 bases between. Germline CDR1 SNHLY, CDR2 FYNNEI. In nucleotides, the CDR3 is TGTGCCAGCAGGGTAGACAGGACGAACACTGAAGCTTTCTTT. Protein product: CASRVDRTNTEAFF.

This chain joins TRBV13 and TRBJ2-7; TRBD1 might be the D (5 bases). Trimming took 5 bases from V and 2 from J, leaving 13 bases between them. In germline, CDR1 is PRHDT, CDR2 FYEKMQ (reference sequence). This CDR3 spans 14 amino acids. This chain's CDR3 is CASSRVGDTYEQYF. CDR3 coding DNA: TGTGCCAGCAGCCGTGTAGGGGATACCTACGAGCAGTACTTC. Supplemented by reference TRBV13 and TRBJ2-7, the full variable domain reads AAGVIQSPRHLIKEKRETATLKCYPIPRHDTVYWYQQGPGQDPQFLISFYEKMQSDKGSIPDRFSAQQFSDYHSELNMSSLELGDSALYFCASSRVGDTYEQYFGPGTRLTVT.

This clone was detected a few times. The chain recombines TRBV5-5 with TRBJ1-3; tentatively, D is TRBD1 (6 bases). The V gene's germline CDR1 is SGHKS and CDR2 YYEKEE (reference sequence). V was cut by 0 bases and J by 0 bases, with 13 bases left in between. CDR3 size: 17 residues. CDR3 DNA sequence: TGTGCCAGCAGCTTGGTCACAGGGACCTTCTCTGGAAACACCATATATTTT. Amino acid sequence: CASSLVTGTFSGNTIYF. The full variable domain, with the rest looked up from reference TRBV5-5 and TRBJ1-3, is DAGVTQSPTHLIKTRGQQVTLRCSPISGHKSVSWYQQVLGQGPQFIFQYYEKEERGRGNFPDRFSARQFPNYSSELNVNALLLGDSALYLCASSLVTGTFSGNTIYFGEGSWLTVV.

The chain recombines TRBV27 with TRBJ1-2, with no clear D. The CDR3 sequence is 12 residues long. Germline-derived CDR1 and CDR2 are MNHEY and SMNVEV (reference sequence). With 2 bases removed from V and 6 bases from J, the gap between germline ends came to 7 bases. CDR3 coding DNA: TGTGCCAGCAGTTTAGCCGGGGATGGCTACACCTTC. It translates to CASSLAGDGYTF.

The chain carries TRBV10-3 and TRBJ1-3; perhaps TRBD1 as D (6 bases). The CDR3 length is 15 residues. The germline V and J ends were trimmed by 0 bases and 2 bases, with 8 bases remaining between them. CDR1 is ENHRY, CDR2 SYGVKD, per germline. The CDR3 protein is CAISESRGTGNTIYF. The CDR3 DNA is TGTGCCATCAGTGAGTCGAGGGGGACTGGAAACACCATATATTTT.

The chain is built from TRBV7-8 and TRBJ2-5; 7 bases map to TRBD2. The germline gives CDR1 SGHVS, CDR2 FQNEAQ. There are 16 residues in the CDR3. J lost 3 bases, V lost 5 bases, and 12 bases had no gene match. CDR3 amino acids: CASSLPRLAAKETQYF. CDR3 in DNA: TGTGCCAGCAGCCTTCCCCGGCTAGCGGCGAAAGAGACCCAGTACTTC.

The genes are TRBV6-5 and TRBJ2-1, with TRBD2 matching 9 bases. J was trimmed by 5 bases and V by 10 bases; bases with no gene match: 6. CDR3 length: 13 residues. Germline CDR1 MNHEY, CDR2 SVGAGI. The CDR3 loop is CATGLATHNEQFF. The CDR3 nucleotides read TGTGCCACCGGACTAGCGACGCACAATGAGCAGTTCTTC.

The chain carries TRBV5-6 and TRBJ2-1; a possible D gene is TRBD2 (5 bases). V lost 3 bases, J lost 1 base, and 23 bases lay in between. The germline V gene has CDR1 SGHDT and CDR2 YYEEEE. The CDR3 sequence is 19 residues long. The CDR3 loop is CASSSWWSRVPGSYNEQFF. Here the CDR3 DNA reads TGTGCCAGCAGCTCTTGGTGGTCGCGGGTCCCCGGATCCTACAATGAGCAGTTCTTC.

The V gene is TRBV5-5, the J gene TRBJ2-4; possible D gene TRBD1, 5 bases. Trimming removed 2 bases from V and 7 bases from J, with 16 bases in between. Germline lookup yields CDR1 SGHKS and CDR2 YYEKEE (reference sequence). This CDR3 has 15 residues. CDR3 loop: CASSFSGQGKNIQYF. CDR3 DNA sequence: TGTGCCAGCAGCTTTTCTGGGCAGGGTAAGAACATTCAGTACTTC.

This chain connects TRBV25-1 to TRBJ2-3; TRBD2 is a possible D gene (5 bases). The CDR3 consists of 13 residues. Trimming shortened V by 2 bases and J by 4 bases, and 7 bases separated the two germline ends. Germline V lookup: CDR1 MGHDK, CDR2 SYGVNS. This CDR3 reads CASSEAGADTQYF. CDR3 DNA sequence: TGTGCCAGCAGTGAAGCGGGCGCAGATACGCAGTATTTT.

The table lists this clone with a count of one. The J gene is TRBJ2-1, the V gene TRBV7-2; TRBD2 matches at 11 bases. The trim removed 1 base at V and 9 bases at J, leaving 5 bases unmatched. Germline V lookup: CDR1 SGHTA, CDR2 FQGNSA. The CDR3 loop spans 15 amino acids. CDR3 sequence reads: CASSLVAGGLGEQFF. DNA of the CDR3: TGTGCCAGCAGCTTAGTAGCGGGAGGGCTGGGTGAGCAGTTCTTC. The entire variable domain, with the rest obtained from reference TRBV7-2 and TRBJ2-1, is as follows: GAGVSQSPSNKVTEKGKDVELRCDPISGHTALYWYRQSLGQGLEFLIYFQGNSAPDKSGLPSDRFSAERTGGSVSTLTIQRTQQEDSAVYLCASSLVAGGLGEQFFGPGTRLTVL.

This chain joins TRBV6-5 and TRBJ1-3; weak D call: TRBD1 (5 bases). V was shortened by 6 bases and J by 4 bases, with 13 bases between the two germline ends. Germline assignment: CDR1 MNHEY and CDR2 SVGAGI. The CDR3 spans 14 residues. As DNA, the CDR3 is TGTGCCAGCAGCCCGAAAGGGGAAGGAAACACCATATATTTT. This gives the protein CASSPKGEGNTIYF.

V is TRBV10-3 and J is TRBJ2-7; a weak D match, TRBD1 (6 bases). Germline V lookup: CDR1 ENHRY, CDR2 SYGVKD. V lost 3 bases, J lost 3 bases, and 12 bases lay in between. This CDR3 spans 14 amino acids. The CDR3 DNA reads TGTGCCATCAGTGATAGGGGACAAATCTACGAGCAGTACTTC. It yields the protein CAISDRGQIYEQYF.

The V gene is TRBV7-8, the J gene TRBJ2-7; TRBD1 matches at 7 bases. After removal of 6 bases from V and 0 bases from J, the junction contained 8 bases not matched to a gene. Germline V lookup: CDR1 SGHVS, CDR2 FQNEAQ. The CDR3 contains 15 residues. The CDR3 loop is CASSPRQGSSYEQYF. In DNA form, the CDR3 reads TGTGCCAGCAGTCCAAGACAGGGTAGCTCCTACGAGCAGTACTTC.

Here the CDR3 DNA reads TGTGCCAGCAGCTTAGAGGGACACTCTGGAAACACCATATATTTT. It codes for CASSLEGHSGNTIYF. This chain connects TRBV7-8 to TRBJ1-3; possible D gene TRBD1, 6 bases. V was trimmed by 1 base and J by 0 bases, leaving 7 bases between them. CDR1 and CDR2 from the germline V gene are SGHVS and FQNEAQ. The CDR3 is made up of 15 amino acids.

This clone was seen just once. The chain is built from TRBV3-1 (or the pseudogene TRBV3-2) and TRBJ2-1, with D possibly being TRBD1 (5 bases). V dropped 1 base and J dropped 9 bases, with 10 bases sitting between them. The CDR3 is 13 residues long. In germline, CDR1 is LGHDT, CDR2 YNNKEL (reference sequence). The CDR3 spells CASSQVRGGEQFF. CDR3 DNA: TGTGCCAGCAGCCAAGTTAGGGGTGGTGAGCAGTTCTTC.

The table lists this clone with a count of one. This same CDR3 is encoded by further DNA sequences in the sample. V gene TRBV6-5 combines with J gene TRBJ2-7; TRBD2 agrees at 7 bases. Trimming cost V 7 bases and J 1 base; bases outside gene matches: 4. Germline V lookup: CDR1 MNHEY, CDR2 SVGAGI. The CDR3 is 13 residues long. Here the CDR3 reads CASKRGESYEQYF. The CDR3 nucleotides are TGTGCCAGCAAGCGGGGAGAATCCTACGAGCAGTACTTC.